This is a list of T cell receptor beta chains from one sample in a study of blood T cell repertoires in COVID-19. Assay: immunoSEQ multiplex PCR; the TCRdb copy retains only in-frame clones and omits some. The repertoire holds some 210,000 clones, with about 76% as singletons. The sequenced sample consisted of PBMCs or T cells enriched from blood (not recorded which). The receptors were sampled from a woman between 45 and 60 years old with acute COVID-19. Each CDR3 is given with its conserved first and last residue. Each record gives: V gene, D gene, J gene, clone size, CDR3 DNA, CDR3 protein. A D gene is named only where the DNA matches it firmly. Clone size is not always given. Where it is, it says once, few, many or a class for expanded clones.

TRBV28	NA	TRBJ1-2	NA	TGTGCCAGCAATACAGGGATCTATGGCTACACCTTC	CASNTGIYGYTF
TRBV18	NA	TRBJ2-7	NA	TGTGCCAGCTCACCCTCCCGCGGGGGCACCTACGAGCAGTACTTC	CASSPSRGGTYEQYF
TRBV6-2/TRBV6-3	NA	TRBJ2-3	few	TGTGCCAGCAGTTACTCGCCGGACAGGGAACGACTAGCTGAGGGGGATACGCAGTATTTT	CASSYSPDRERLAEGDTQYF
TRBV28	TRBD2	TRBJ2-5	NA	TGTGCCAGCACCCAGGGAGGGTGGTTGGAGACCCAGTACTTC	CASTQGGWLETQYF
TRBV4-1	NA	TRBJ1-2	few	TGCGCCAGCAGCCAAGGCCTTGGGGCGGGCTACACCTTC	CASSQGLGAGYTF
TRBV24-1	TRBD1	TRBJ2-2	NA	TGTGCCACCAGTGATTGGACAGGAAACACCGGGGAGCTGTTTTTT	CATSDWTGNTGELFF
TRBV5-4	NA	TRBJ2-5	NA	TGTGCCAGCAGATACAACGTTTTGCCAGAGGACTTC	CASRYNVLPEDF
TRBV5-5	TRBD2	TRBJ2-1	NA	TGTGCCAGCAGCTTGGGGGCAGCGGGGTACAATGAGCAGTTCTTC	CASSLGAAGYNEQFF
TRBV4-3	NA	TRBJ2-3	NA	TGCGCCAGCAGCCAAAAGGGACTTAGCACAGATACGCAGTATTTT	CASSQKGLSTDTQYF
TRBV6-6	NA	TRBJ1-1	NA	TGTGCCAGCAGTCAAGATACAGGGAACACTGAAGCTTTCTTT	CASSQDTGNTEAFF
TRBV18	TRBD1	TRBJ1-2	NA	TGTGCCAGCTCACCGACAGGGGGGATTGGCTACACCTTC	CASSPTGGIGYTF
TRBV28	NA	TRBJ2-1	NA	TGTGCCAGCAGTCCGGACAATGAGCAGTTCTTC	CASSPDNEQFF
TRBV5-1	NA	TRBJ1-2	NA	TGCGCCAGCAGCAGCGGGACCCAAACATTTCCCATCGATGGCTACACCTTC	CASSSGTQTFPIDGYTF
TRBV6-6	TRBD1	TRBJ1-5	NA	TGTGCCAGCAGTTCCGGACAGGATAGCAATCAGCCCCAGCATTTT	CASSSGQDSNQPQHF
TRBV18	NA	TRBJ1-4	NA	TGTGCCAGCTCACCACCGGGTGTGGGGGCAAGGGAAAAACTGTTTTTT	CASSPPGVGAREKLFF
TRBV19	TRBD1	TRBJ1-1	NA	TGTGCCAGTAAGGAGTTCGCAGGGGGCACTGAAGCTTTCTTT	CASKEFAGGTEAFF
TRBV28	TRBD2	TRBJ2-5	NA	TGTGCCAGCAGCCTACTTAGCGGGGGAGAGACCCAGTACTTC	CASSLLSGGETQYF
TRBV29-1	NA	TRBJ1-2	NA	TGCAGCGTTGAAGAGGGCAGAAGTTATGGCTACACCTTC	CSVEEGRSYGYTF
TRBV6-5	NA	TRBJ2-1	NA	TGTGCCAGCAGCCCCTATGCCTATGAGCAGTTCTTC	CASSPYAYEQFF
TRBV2	NA	TRBJ2-2	few	TGTGCCAGCAGGGAGTACTCCAATTCGGCCGGGGAGCTGTTTTTT	CASREYSNSAGELFF
TRBV18	NA	TRBJ1-6	NA	TGTGCCAGCTCACCACTAGAGGGCAATTCACCCCTCCACTTT	CASSPLEGNSPLHF
TRBV9	TRBD1	TRBJ2-7	NA	TGTGCCAGCGGACAGGGGGCGGGGGAGCAGTACTTC	CASGQGAGEQYF
TRBV5-1	NA	TRBJ1-2	NA	TGCGCCAGCAGCCGAGTCGGGGAGGCATCTAACTATGGCTACACCTTC	CASSRVGEASNYGYTF
TRBV7-2	NA	TRBJ1-4	NA	TGTGCCAGCAGCTTTCCCGGGGAAAAACTGTTTTTT	CASSFPGEKLFF
TRBV25-1	NA	TRBJ2-5	NA	TGTGCCAGCAGTGGATACAGGGCGACTCGCTTCTCCCAAGAGACCCAGTACTTC	CASSGYRATRFSQETQYF
TRBV28	NA	TRBJ2-5	NA	TGTGCCAGCAGTTTAAGGGGGGGGGCGTACCAAGAGACCCAGTACTTC	CASSLRGGAYQETQYF
TRBV18	TRBD1	TRBJ1-4	NA	TGTGCCAGCTCACATCGACAGGGGACTGAAAAACTGTTTTTT	CASSHRQGTEKLFF
TRBV7-6	TRBD1	TRBJ2-2	NA	TGTGCCAGCAGCTTAGCTTCAGGGGGCGACACCGGGGAGCTGTTTTTT	CASSLASGGDTGELFF
TRBV7-2	NA	TRBJ2-7	NA	TGTGCCAGCAGCCTTCAGGGGACTATAAACTACGAGCAGTACTTC	CASSLQGTINYEQYF
TRBV18	NA	TRBJ2-2	NA	TGTGCCAGCTCCCGTCCACAAGACACCGGGGAGCTGTTTTTT	CASSRPQDTGELFF
TRBV2	TRBD2	TRBJ2-4	NA	TGTGCCAGCGTGAGCGGGGGAAAAAACATTCAGTACTTC	CASVSGGKNIQYF
TRBV28	NA	TRBJ2-7	few	TGTGCCAGCAGTTTATGGATAACAGGGTCTGGCGAGCAGTACTTC	CASSLWITGSGEQYF
TRBV2	NA	TRBJ1-6	NA	TGTGCCAGCAGTGAGAGGGGGGGGCATAATAATTCACCCCTCCACTTT	CASSERGGHNNSPLHF